This entry lists 6 T cell receptor beta chains sequenced from one sample in a study of shared clonotypes between healthy human individuals. Generated by immunoSEQ multiplex PCR, the TCRdb table keeps only in-frame clones and is missing some. Found here are approximately 980,000 clones, 76% of them singletons; the top ten hold about 1.5%. What was sequenced was memory CD4+ T cells sorted from blood. Subset noted: CD45RA-negative fraction. The receptors originated from a man aged 18-30 years in good health.

This clone was counted only a few times. Distinct nucleotide sequences in the sample also encode this CDR3. V gene TRBV5-1 combines with J gene TRBJ1-1; the D is unclear. Trimming shortened V by 4 bases and J by 1 base, and 8 bases separated the two germline ends. CDR3 size: 13 residues. Germline CDR1 and CDR2: SGHRS and YFSETQ. CDR3 coding DNA: TGCGCCAGCAGCCCCACCCCGAACACTGAAGCTTTCTTT. Encoded protein: CASSPTPNTEAFF.

This chain uses TRBV11-2 with TRBJ2-7; D is undetermined. The V end was cut by 3 bases, the J end by 4 bases, with 7 bases between. The CDR3 sequence is 12 residues long. Germline loops: CDR1 SGHAT, CDR2 FQNNGV. The CDR3 here is CASSLSEYEQYF. The DNA of the CDR3 is TGTGCCAGCAGCTTGAGCGAATACGAGCAGTACTTC.

This CDR3 reads CASSLGGQGNRETQYF. DNA for the CDR3: TGTGCCAGCAGCTTGGGGGGACAGGGGAACCGGGAGACCCAGTACTTC. V gene TRBV7-2 combines with J gene TRBJ2-5; 10 bases are shared with TRBD1. The CDR3 has 16 residues. In germline, CDR1 is SGHTA, CDR2 FQGNSA. V shed 3 bases and J 5 bases; nucleotides not matched to a gene: 9.

The gene calls are TRBV2 and TRBJ2-1, with unresolved D. Germline CDR1 SNHLY, CDR2 FYNNEI. This CDR3 has 16 amino acids. V was cut by 9 bases and J by 0 bases, with 18 bases left in between. CDR3 sequence (DNA): TGTGCCAGTCAATTTTGGGTTCCGAGCTCCTACAATGAGCAGTTCTTC. Amino acids: CASQFWVPSSYNEQFF.

V is TRBV30 and J is TRBJ2-5; no firm D call. The J call may be incorrect, as the DNA end agrees better with TRBJ2-7. Germline CDR1 reads GTSNPN; CDR2 reads SVGIG (reference sequence). The CDR3 length is 12 residues. The CDR3 sequence: CAWSVKPREQYF. The CDR3 DNA reads TGTGCCTGGAGTGTAAAGCCTCGCGAGCAGTACTTC.

This clone has only a few counts. Germline is not matched at one junction end, which may reflect a read error. The chain has TRBV7-7 and TRBJ1-1; possible D gene TRBD1, 6 bases. The CDR3 consists of 13 residues. The germline gives CDR1 SSHAT, CDR2 FNYEAQ (reference sequence). The CDR3 region is CASSRDTGTEAFF. As DNA, the CDR3 is TGTGCTAGCAGCCGTGATACAGGGACCGAAGCTTTCTTT.